This paragraph covers one TCR beta chain sequence. Its antigen is undetermined. This sample is part of a study of post-analysis software for immune sequencing data. Findings of the study overall: Included in a set of five TRBV segments more frequent in patients than controls were TRBV5-6, TRBV5-1 and TRBV20-1. Analysis by F measure revealed that same-batch samples clustered strongly together.

Germline-derived CDR1 and CDR2 are SGHVS and FQNEAQ. V lost 5 bases and J lost 4, with 23 bases in between. This CDR3 region has 17 residues. TCR beta cDNA libraries had unique molecular identifiers. Some 500,000 cDNA molecules were recovered from an input of 1 to 10 million T cells. MiXCR, applied by TCRdb to the PCR reads, yields one record per CDR3 protein. The sample lists 700,000 to 800,000 distinct CDR3 sequences, roughly 29% seen once, with 0.5% to 0.6% in the top ten. J is TRBJ1-1 and V is TRBV7-8, with D perhaps matching TRBD1 (5 bases). The sample was blood. The receptor comes from a girl between 10 and 17 years old with multiple sclerosis. In DNA, the CDR3 is TGTGCCAGCAGCCTCCCCCCATTCTCCGGGGGAGGCACTGAAGCTTTCTTT. This translates into CASSLPPFSGGGTEAFF.